The 15 T cell receptor beta chains listed next were all sequenced from one sample in a study of cytomegalovirus exposure and HLA in healthy donors. PCR was performed using 60 Vbeta and 13 Jbeta primers. Some clones are missing from TCRdb's copy, which holds only in-frame ones; the method was immunoSEQ multiplex PCR. The data hold about 140,000 clones, with around 80% observed a single time. The sequencing sample was made of PBMCs. The receptor source for this set is a man younger than 35 in good health and CMV-seropositive.

This chain joins TRBV5-1 and TRBJ2-1, with 11 bases fitting TRBD2. There are 15 residues in the CDR3. Germline V gives CDR1 SGHRS, CDR2 YFSETQ. With 4 bases clipped from V and 7 bases from J, the junction kept 7 bases outside the gene matches. This CDR3 reads CASSVSGRAGNEQFF. The CDR3 DNA reads as TGCGCCAGCAGCGTTAGCGGGAGGGCCGGGAATGAGCAGTTCTTC.

The chain couples TRBV6-1 to TRBJ2-2, with TRBD1 matching 8 bases. In germline, CDR1 is MNHNS, CDR2 SASEGT. V gave up 7 bases and J gave up 4 bases; unmatched junction bases: 8. There are 15 residues in the CDR3. The CDR3 nucleotides read TGTGCCAGCAAACCGCAGGGGGCCAGCACCGGGGAGCTGTTTTTT. Translation gives CASKPQGASTGELFF.

This chain links TRBV6-6 with TRBJ2-2; 7 bases map to TRBD2. Germline CDR1 reads MNHNY; CDR2 reads SVGAGI (reference sequence). This CDR3 spans 14 amino acids. Trimming at V came to 6 bases and at J to 4 bases, leaving 5 bases not matched to a gene. DNA for the CDR3: TGTGCCAGCAGGATGGGAGGGCCCACCGGGGAGCTGTTTTTT. Protein: CASRMGGPTGELFF.

The chain carries TRBV19 and TRBJ2-1; 11 positions agree with TRBD1. From germline, CDR1 is LNHDA and CDR2 SQIVND (reference sequence). The V and J ends lost 7 bases and 8 bases, in that order; junction bases with no gene match: 7. The CDR3 sequence is 14 residues long. Here the CDR3 DNA reads TGTGCCAGTAAGAGGACAGGGGGCGCGGATGAGCAGTTCTTC. Amino acid sequence: CASKRTGGADEQFF.

This rearrangement joins TRBV6-5 to TRBJ1-1; unclear D gene. Germline V gene data show CDR1 as MNHEY and CDR2 as SVGAGI. CDR3 length: 15 residues. The V end was cut by 0 bases, the J end by 3 bases, with 11 bases between. This CDR3 is CASSYSRILHTEAFF. The CDR3 region has the DNA TGTGCCAGCAGTTACTCGCGGATTTTGCACACTGAAGCTTTCTTT.

The chain links TRBV14 to TRBJ1-1; D perhaps matches TRBD1 (5 bases). This CDR3 contains 13 residues. Trimming left V 0 bases short and J 6 bases short, with 8 bases between. Looked up from germline, CDR1 is SGHDN and CDR2 is FVKESK. The chain's CDR3 is CASSQEWGAEAFF. Here the CDR3 DNA reads TGTGCCAGCAGCCAAGAGTGGGGGGCTGAAGCTTTCTTT.

The chain recombines TRBV13 with TRBJ2-5, with 9 bases lining up with TRBD1. Gene TRBJ2-7 matches the end of the DNA better, so the J call may be wrong. Germline assignment: CDR1 PRHDT and CDR2 FYEKMQ (reference sequence). CDR3 length equals 16 residues. CDR3 nucleotide sequence: TGTGCCAGCAGCCCCTCGCTGGGACAGGGCACGTACGAGCAGTACTTC. Translation gives CASSPSLGQGTYEQYF.

In this sample, this clone turned up once. The chain couples TRBV5-1 to TRBJ2-1; D possibly corresponds to TRBD1 (7 bases). This CDR3 has 13 amino acids. CDR1 and CDR2 from the germline V gene are SGHRS and YFSETQ. V lost 3 bases, J lost 7 bases, and 11 bases lay in between. The CDR3, as DNA: TGCGCCAGCAGCTCACCAGGGGGGAATGAGCAGTTCTTC. Protein sequence: CASSSPGGNEQFF.

The chain recombines TRBV5-5 with TRBJ1-1; no clear D. V was pared by 4 bases and J by 8 bases, with 21 bases between. The CDR3 consists of 15 residues. Germline V lookup: CDR1 SGHKS, CDR2 YYEKEE (reference sequence). CDR3 sequence reads: CASSLPGREDLEAFF. As DNA, the CDR3 is TGTGCCAGCAGCCTCCCGGGTCGAGAGGACTTGGAAGCTTTCTTT.

A single count supports this clone. J is TRBJ1-2 and V is TRBV29-1, with 11 bases fitting TRBD1. The CDR3 extends over 16 amino acids. Per the germline V gene, CDR1 is SQVTM and CDR2 is ANQGSEA. J gave up 3 bases and V 3 bases, and 9 bases lay outside the gene matches. In nucleotides, the CDR3 is TGCAGCGTTGATTACGGATCGGGACAGGGGGACTATGGCTACACCTTC. This translates into CSVDYGSGQGDYGYTF.

This chain connects TRBV11-2 to TRBJ2-1; D is uncertain. CDR1 and CDR2 from the germline V gene are SGHAT and FQNNGV. V was clipped by 5 bases and J by 9 bases, with 14 bases between them. CDR3 length equals 13 residues. The CDR3 sequence is CASSPYHLIEQFF. The CDR3 bases are TGTGCCAGCAGCCCCTATCACCTGATTGAGCAGTTCTTC. The full variable domain, completed using reference TRBV11-2 and TRBJ2-1, is EAGVAQSPRYKIIEKRQSVAFWCNPISGHATLYWYQQILGQGPKLLIQFQNNGVVDDSQLPKDRFSAERLKGVDSTLKIQPAKLEDSAVYLCASSPYHLIEQFFGPGTRLTVL.

The chain has TRBV23-1 and TRBJ2-7, with D unclear. TRBV23-1 is known as an ORF, though its function is uncertain. The V end lost 6 bases, the J end lost 5 bases, and 14 bases lay between the germline ends. There are 13 residues in the CDR3. CDR3 loop: CASRHTLVDEQYF. DNA for the CDR3: TGCGCCAGCAGACATACCCTAGTTGACGAGCAGTACTTC.

The rearrangement uses TRBV6-5 and TRBJ2-1, with 9 nucleotides matching TRBD1. V lost 6 bases and J lost 4; bases outside the gene matches: 7. From germline, CDR1 is MNHEY and CDR2 SVGAGI. The length of the CDR3 is 15 residues. The CDR3 sequence: CASSSGTGTYNEQFF. CDR3 DNA: TGTGCCAGCAGCTCCGGGACAGGGACGTACAATGAGCAGTTCTTC.

The rearrangement uses TRBV6-4 and TRBJ1-2; a possible D gene is TRBD1 (6 bases). The germline V gene encodes CDR1 MRHNA and CDR2 SNTAGT. Trimming cost V 2 bases and J 4 bases, with 8 bases left between them. The CDR3 extends over 13 amino acids. The CDR3 DNA follows: TGTGCCAGCAGTGACGGACAGTCCTATGGCTACACCTTC. This encodes CASSDGQSYGYTF.

This chain joins TRBV7-9 and TRBJ2-2, with D tentatively TRBD1 (5 bases). This CDR3 is 14 amino acids long. Germline assignment: CDR1 SEHNR and CDR2 FQNEAQ (reference sequence). Trimming shortened V by 3 bases and J by 6 bases, and 11 bases separated the two germline ends. The CDR3 coding sequence is TGTGCCAGCAGCTTGGAAGACAGTTCCGGGGAGCTGTTTTTT. It codes for CASSLEDSSGELFF.